This T cell receptor beta chain derives from a study of shared clonotypes between healthy human individuals. The CDR3 is 15 amino acids. V lost 8 bases and J lost 4, with 18 bases in between. The germline V gene encodes CDR1 MDHEN and CDR2 SYDVKM. This clone showed up just once. Its antigen remains unidentified. Study-wide results and caveats: Incomplete sequencing of sorted subsets was indicated by rarefaction despite large depth.

Assay used: immunoSEQ multiplex PCR; TCRdb lists only in-frame clones, some missing. The sample yields over a million clones, around three quarters seen once. The V call is TRBV28, the J call TRBJ1-5; D perhaps matches TRBD1 (6 bases). This TCR was recovered from a man aged 18 to 30 in good health. Some clones in this sample may be carry-over from other donors' samples. What was sequenced was memory CD4+ T cells from PBMCs. Subset denoted: CD45RA-negative fraction. CDR3 nucleotide sequence: TGTGCCAGCGGGGGGGGACAAAAACCAAATCAGCCCCAGCATTTT. Translating it yields CASGGGQKPNQPQHF.